One and the same sample provided the 21 T cell receptor beta chains below, sequenced in a study of CXCR3-negative and CXCR3-positive naive CD8 T cells. General observations from the study: TRB CDR3s were more hydrophobic in CXCR3-positive than in CXCR3-negative naive cells.

No antigen has been identified for these receptors. Preparation of TRB cDNA libraries relied on 5' RACE carrying UMI labels. Reanalyzing the 5' RACE reads, TCRdb keeps one entry per CDR3 protein, without DNA. This sample's clone table lists 140,000 to 150,000 distinct CDR3 sequences. The sequenced sample consisted of naive CXCR3+ CD8+ T cells from blood. The subset here: CD45RO-CCR7+CD27+CD95- naive CD8+ T cells expressing CXCR3 (TNR3+). These receptor sequences come from a human donor in good health. Some clones in this sample may be carry-over from other donors' samples.

The gene calls are TRBV12-3 or TRBV12-4 and TRBJ2-1; TCRdb calls TRBD2, which cannot be checked without DNA. The CDR3 totals 14 residues. The CDR3: CASGKGIVEGEQFF.

The chain carries TRBV7-2 and TRBJ1-2; the TRBD1 assignment by TCRdb is unverifiable without DNA. The CDR3 is 13 amino acids. The germline V gene encodes CDR1 SGHTA and CDR2 FQGNSA. CDR3 sequence reads: CASSLVKGTGYTF. The full variable domain, with the rest looked up from reference TRBV7-2 and TRBJ1-2, is GAGVSQSPSNKVTEKGKDVELRCDPISGHTALYWYRQSLGQGLEFLIYFQGNSAPDKSGLPSDRFSAERTGGSVSTLTIQRTQQEDSAVYLCASSLVKGTGYTFGSGTRLTVV.

The rearrangement uses TRBV7-9 and TRBJ2-3; the D call of TRBD2 rests on TCRdb alone, since no DNA is present to check it. The CDR3 length is 13 residues. Germline loops: CDR1 SEHNR, CDR2 FQNEAQ (reference sequence). The CDR3: CASSPSHTDTQYF.

This chain uses TRBV7-9 with TRBJ2-5; TCRdb's D call of TRBD2 is untestable without DNA. This CDR3 is built from 18 residues. Germline V gene sequence: CDR1 SEHNR, CDR2 FQNEAQ (reference sequence). This chain's CDR3 is CASSRGRGQGLDQETQYF.

The V gene is TRBV29-1, the J gene TRBJ2-1; the TCRdb call, TRBD1, lacks DNA for checking. CDR1 SQVTM and CDR2 ANQGSEA come from the germline V gene. This CDR3 contains 14 residues. The CDR3 loop is CRLLRGAAYNEQFF.

V and J are TRBV19 and TRBJ1-1; as DNA is missing, the TRBD1 call by TCRdb cannot be tested. This CDR3 region has 14 residues. Germline V gene sequence: CDR1 LNHDA, CDR2 SQIVND (reference sequence). This CDR3 reads CASSIAGGVTEAFF. The complete variable domain, with remaining parts taken from reference TRBV19 and TRBJ1-1, reads DGGITQSPKYLFRKEGQNVTLSCEQNLNHDAMYWYRQDPGQGLRLIYYSQIVNDFQKGDIAEGYSVSREKKESFPLTVTSAQKNPTAFYLCASSIAGGVTEAFFGQGTRLTVV.

CDR3 sequence: CASSQGPGSELAGEETQYF. The chain combines TRBV7-3 with TRBJ2-5; there is no DNA to check the TCRdb D call of TRBD2. Germline-derived CDR1 and CDR2 are SGHTA and FQGTGA. This CDR3 is 19 amino acids long.

The J gene is TRBJ1-2, the V gene TRBV7-9. This CDR3 spans 13 amino acids. Germline V gene sequence: CDR1 SEHNR, CDR2 FQNEAQ (reference sequence). The CDR3 spells CVSSDQTYYGYTF.

The chain couples TRBV3-1 to TRBJ2-1; without DNA, the TCRdb call of TRBD2 cannot be checked. The CDR3 runs to 15 residues. Germline-derived CDR1 and CDR2 are LGHDT and YNNKEL (reference sequence). The CDR3 protein is CASSQAGSGYNEQFF.

This sequence joins TRBV30 and TRBJ2-7; the TCRdb D gene call, TRBD1, has no DNA to confirm it. The CDR3 length is 13 residues. Germline V gene sequence: CDR1 GTSNPN, CDR2 SVGIG (reference sequence). The CDR3 sequence is CAWSKDRDHEQYF.

The chain uses TRBV7-2 and TRBJ2-5; with no DNA, the TCRdb D assignment of TRBD2 cannot be verified. The germline V gene has CDR1 SGHTA and CDR2 FQGNSA. The CDR3 has 20 residues. This CDR3 reads CASSLDFARMRGVKQETQYF.

The CDR3 protein is CASSVGNTQYF. The chain joins TRBV25-1 to TRBJ2-3; TCRdb calls TRBD1, which cannot be checked without DNA. CDR3 size: 11 residues. Germline CDR1 reads MGHDK; CDR2 reads SYGVNS.

The chain links TRBV20-1 to TRBJ2-7; TCRdb reports TRBD1, a call that lacks DNA to check it against. The CDR3 covers 14 residues. Germline V gene data show CDR1 as DFQATT and CDR2 as SNEGSKA (reference sequence). The CDR3 sequence: CSARLTGQGYEQYF.

V is TRBV7-6 and J is TRBJ1-2; no DNA is available, so the TRBD1 call from TCRdb remains unchecked. CDR1 is SGHVS and CDR2 is FNYEAQ in the germline V gene. CDR3 length: 13 residues. This CDR3 is CASSDTGHYGYTF.

CDR3 in amino acids: CASSYSGRVDEQFF. The chain has TRBV6-6 and TRBJ2-1; TCRdb selects TRBD2, and the lack of DNA leaves this call unchecked. The CDR3 is 14 residues long. Looked up from germline, CDR1 is MNHNY and CDR2 is SVGAGI (reference sequence).

The J gene is TRBJ1-2, the V gene TRBV9; TCRdb picks TRBD1, but there is no DNA to check that call. CDR3 size: 13 residues. CDR1 is SGDLS and CDR2 is YYNGEE in the germline V gene. The CDR3 protein is CASSTGGYYGYTF.

The chain couples TRBV6-5 to TRBJ1-1; TCRdb's D call, TRBD1, is unchecked because there is no DNA. CDR3 size: 14 residues. Germline loops: CDR1 MNHEY, CDR2 SVGAGI. This CDR3 reads CASSYSIDSPAAFF.

The gene calls are TRBV5-5 and TRBJ2-1; TCRdb reports TRBD1, a call that lacks DNA to check it against. Germline V lookup: CDR1 SGHKS, CDR2 YYEKEE (reference sequence). There are 15 residues in the CDR3. The CDR3 sequence is CASSSRDRIYNEQFF.

The CDR3: CASSTKFGETQYF. V and J are TRBV28 and TRBJ2-5. Germline V gene sequence: CDR1 MDHEN, CDR2 SYDVKM. The CDR3 spans 13 residues.

V gene TRBV7-9 combines with J gene TRBJ1-5. CDR3 size: 14 residues. CDR1 is SEHNR, CDR2 FQNEAQ, per germline (reference sequence). The CDR3 region is CASSLRGGNQPQHF.

The gene calls are TRBV28 and TRBJ2-1. The germline gives CDR1 MDHEN, CDR2 SYDVKM. The CDR3 spans 16 residues. The CDR3 sequence: CASSLFHRTYHNEQFF.